A single sample gave rise to the 30 T cell receptor beta chains below, sequenced in a study of tumor-infiltrating lymphocytes in primary liver carcinoma. Using a constant-region primer together with ProtoScript II reverse transcriptase, TCR beta cDNA was made from about 490 ng of total RNA. Three-round nested multiplex PCR performed with slightly modified ARM-PCR produced the TCR beta libraries. It was with TRBV1-TRBV30 forward primers and a C-beta reverse primer that the first two PCR rounds were run, at approximately 10 cycles each. TCRdb re-analysed the multiplex PCR reads in MiXCR, keeping a single row per CDR3 protein. The table has about 200,000 distinct CDR3 sequences, about 85% seen once. Co-extracted RNA and DNA came from roughly 20-30 mg of unsorted bulk tissue. The specimen sequenced was tumor tissue from primary liver carcinoma. The receptors come from a man aged 35-49 years with primary liver carcinoma and hepatitis B virus infection.

The rearrangement uses TRBV12-3 or TRBV12-4 and TRBJ2-3; D is undetermined. Trimming took 5 bases from V and 11 from J, leaving 14 bases between them. The CDR3 extends over 12 amino acids. The CDR3 here is CASSPSGCMQYF. The CDR3 nucleotides are TGTGCCAGCAGTCCCTCCGGATGTATGCAGTATTTT.

On this clonotype itself: A junction end diverges from the germline sequence, so it may reflect a read error. The V and J genes are TRBV29-1 and TRBJ1-1; the D is unclear. Germline V gene sequence: CDR1 SQVTM, CDR2 ANQGSEA. The CDR3 is made up of 15 amino acids. CDR3 amino acids: CSVGSGWAMNTEAFF. Written as DNA, the CDR3 is TGCAGCGTTGGATCCGGGTGGGCCATGAATACTGAAGCTTTCTTT. The whole variable domain, remainder taken from reference TRBV29-1 and TRBJ1-1, is SAVISQKPSRDICQRGTSLTIQCQVDSQVTMMFWYRQQPGQSLTLIATANQGSEATYESGFVIDKFPISRPNLTFSTLTVSNMSPEDSSIYLCSVGSGWAMNTEAFFGQGTRLTVV.

The chain carries TRBV29-1 and TRBJ2-7; D perhaps matches TRBD1 (6 bases). This CDR3 comprises 13 residues. Germline CDR1 and CDR2: SQVTM and ANQGSEA. The CDR3 DNA sequence: TGCAGTGCCTGGACAGTTCCTTCCTACGAGCAGTACTTC. It yields the protein CSAWTVPSYEQYF.

Comments on this clonotype: At one of its ends the junction is not consistent with the germline gene, which may arise from a read error. The chain is built from TRBV6-2 or TRBV6-3 and TRBJ2-7, with a tentative D call TRBD2 (5 bases). The CDR3 runs 11 residues. CDR1 MNHEY and CDR2 SVGEGT come from the germline V gene. The CDR3 sequence is CASSSNGVRNF. CDR3 coding DNA: TGTGCCAGCAGTTCGAACGGGGTCAGAAACTTC.

The rearrangement uses TRBV6-2 or TRBV6-3 and TRBJ1-2; D uncertain. The CDR3 spans 12 residues. Deletions cut 10 bases from V and 5 bases from J, with 14 bases between. The germline V gene has CDR1 MNHEY and CDR2 SVGEGT. The chain's CDR3 is CANSPTAYGYTF. CDR3 DNA: TGTGCCAACAGCCCAACAGCATATGGCTACACCTTC.

J is TRBJ2-3 and V is TRBV5-4, with 7 bases that match TRBD2. Germline CDR1 SGHNT, CDR2 YYREEE (reference sequence). Losses at the gene ends were 5 bases for V and 5 bases for J; bases not matched to a gene: 11. This CDR3 region has 15 residues. The CDR3 nucleotides read TGTGCCAGCAGTCTTCTCCAGTGGGAGGGAGATACGCAGTATTTT. Amino acids: CASSLLQWEGDTQYF.

To note about this clonotype: A read error may account for a junction end that differs from germline. J is TRBJ2-3 and V is TRBV5-5, with D possibly TRBD2 on 6 matching bases. The CDR3 totals 15 residues. Per the germline V gene, CDR1 is SGHKS and CDR2 is YYEKEE (reference sequence). The CDR3 DNA is TGTGCCAGCAGCCCAAGACCATCGGGAGAAGATAGGCAGTATTTT. Amino acids: CASSPRPSGEDRQYF.

About this clonotype itself: An end of the junction does not agree with germline; a read error may underlie this. The chain is built from TRBV10-3 and TRBJ2-7; 12 bases map to TRBD1. Germline V gene lookup returns CDR1 ENHRY and CDR2 SYGVKD. The CDR3 is made up of 17 amino acids. Written as DNA, the CDR3 is TGTGCCATCAATGGGGGACAGGGGGCCCCAAAAGACTACGAGCAGTATTTC. It is translated as CAINGGQGAPKDYEQYF.

The chain couples TRBV28 to TRBJ1-2; 7 bases align to TRBD1. This CDR3 is 14 amino acids long. Germline values: CDR1 MDHEN, CDR2 SYDVKM. In nucleotides, the CDR3 is TGTGTCAACACTTCGGGACAGCTCATCTATGGCTACACCTTC. Protein: CVNTSGQLIYGYTF.

This clonotype has only a few counts. Sequence at one end of the junction differs from germline and may be a read error. The V gene is TRBV6-2 or TRBV6-3, the J gene TRBJ2-5; D gene uncertain. CDR1 and CDR2 (germline): MNHEY, SVGEGT. The CDR3 length is 12 residues. CDR3 protein: CVSSNSQETQCF. In DNA, the CDR3 is TGTGTCAGCAGCAACAGCCAAGAGACCCAGTGCTTC.

At least ten counts were recorded for this clonotype. This chain connects TRBV28 to TRBJ2-6; D is unresolved. The germline CDR1 and CDR2 sequences are MDHEN and SYDVKM. This CDR3 has 15 amino acids. The V gene lost 2 bases and the J gene lost 0 bases, with 5 bases spanning the gap. This CDR3 reads CASSLRLSGANVLTF. The CDR3 DNA reads as TGTGCCAGCAGTTTAAGGCTCTCTGGGGCCAACGTCCTGACTTTC.

This clonotype was seen just once. This CDR3 is missing its conserved last phenylalanine or tryptophan, likely due to a read error. This chain connects TRBV29-1 to TRBJ2-5; D is uncertain. This CDR3 has 11 amino acids. Per germline, CDR1 SQVTM and CDR2 ANQGSEA. The CDR3 reads CSVEVAQTQYL. CDR3 nucleotides: TGCAGCGTTGAAGTAGCCCAGACGCAGTACTTA.

On this clonotype: One end of the junction varies from germline; a read error may be responsible. The chain uses TRBV11-2 and TRBJ2-5; the D is unclear. Germline loops: CDR1 SGHAT, CDR2 FQNNGV. This CDR3 region has 15 residues. This chain's CDR3 is CASSLTPYDGETQYF. The CDR3 bases are TGTGCTAGCAGCTTAACCCCCTACGACGGGGAGACCCAGTACTTC.

About this clonotype itself: An end of the junction does not agree with germline; a read error may underlie this. The genes are TRBV28 and TRBJ2-1; D is uncertain. Germline-derived CDR1 and CDR2 are MDHEN and SYDVKM. There are 14 residues in the CDR3. CDR3 sequence (DNA): TGTGCCAGCAGTCCCGGTAGCCGCGGCTATGAGCAGTTATTC. Amino acids: CASSPGSRGYEQLF.

To note about this clonotype: At one of its ends the junction is not consistent with the germline gene, which may arise from a read error. V is TRBV29-1 and J is TRBJ2-3; TRBD1 matches at 10 bases. Germline V lookup: CDR1 SQVTM, CDR2 ANQGSEA. The CDR3 runs to 14 residues. The CDR3 DNA is TGCAGCGTTCCCGGGACAGGGGCGTCAGATACGCTGCATTTT. This encodes CSVPGTGASDTLHF.

The chain has TRBV9 and TRBJ2-1; no reliable D call. V was clipped by 0 bases and J by 7 bases, with 11 bases between them. The germline V gene encodes CDR1 SGDLS and CDR2 YYNGEE. This CDR3 is 14 amino acids long. In DNA, the CDR3 is TGTGCCAGCAGCGTAGGATCAACAGTGAATGAGCAGTTCTTC. Translation gives CASSVGSTVNEQFF.

About this clonotype: Compared with germline, one end of the junction differs, possibly owing to a read error. The J gene is TRBJ2-7, the V gene TRBV29-1; possibly TRBD2 for D (5 bases). The CDR3 sequence is 16 residues long. Germline V gene sequence: CDR1 SQVTM, CDR2 ANQGSEA. The CDR3 sequence is CSAMTSGSGIPYEQYF. As DNA, the CDR3 is TGTAGCGCCATGACATCTGGGTCCGGCATTCCCTACGAGCAGTACTTC.

Turning to this clonotype: A much larger clone lies one base from this, so it may be a read error. J is TRBJ1-5 and V is TRBV5-6, with a possible D match to TRBD1 (5 bases). The V gene lost 4 bases and the J gene lost 3 bases, with 14 bases spanning the gap. Per the germline V gene, CDR1 is SGHDT and CDR2 is YYEEEE. The CDR3 loop spans 15 amino acids. The CDR3 region is CASSGGGEDNQPQHF. Here the CDR3 DNA reads TGTGCCAGCAGCGGCGGGGGGGAGGACAATCAGCCCCAGCATTTT.

The V and J genes are TRBV5-1 and TRBJ2-2, with TRBD2 identical over 12 bases. The CDR3 has 17 amino acids. Germline values: CDR1 SGHRS, CDR2 YFSETQ. The V segment lost 6 bases and the J segment 2 bases; nucleotides outside the gene matches: 8. The CDR3 loop is CASNMETSGRNTGELFF. The CDR3 DNA sequence: TGCGCCAGCAACATGGAGACTAGCGGGAGAAACACCGGGGAGCTGTTTTTT.

Points on this clonotype: At one end the junction does not follow the germline gene, possibly because of a read error. This chain connects TRBV5-1 to TRBJ2-2; D uncertain. Per the germline V gene, CDR1 is SGHRS and CDR2 is YFSETQ. The CDR3 has 14 residues. The CDR3 nucleotides read TGCACCAGCAGCTTGGAACGAAACACCGGGGAGCTGTTTTTT. This gives the protein CTSSLERNTGELFF.

Worth noting for this clonotype: The conserved closing phenylalanine or tryptophan is absent in this CDR3, likely reflecting a read error. The chain links TRBV7-3 to TRBJ2-3; D gene ambiguous. V was clipped by 5 bases and J by 1 base, with 4 bases between them. This CDR3 has 12 residues. Germline V CDR1 and CDR2: SGHTA, FQGTGA. The CDR3 region has the DNA TGTGCCAGCAGCCGCGGCACAGATACGCAGTATCTT. Translation: CASSRGTDTQYL.

This clonotype has a handful of counts. The junction shows a germline mismatch at one end, possibly a read error. V and J are TRBV11-2 and TRBJ2-1, with 8 bases aligning to TRBD2. This CDR3 is 17 amino acids long. Germline V lookup: CDR1 SGHAT, CDR2 FQNNGV. The chain's CDR3 is CASSLDRGGRLYNEQFF. CDR3 nucleotide sequence: TGTGCCAGTAGCTTAGATAGGGGCGGGAGGTTATACAATGAACAGTTCTTC. The full variable domain, completed using reference TRBV11-2 and TRBJ2-1, is EAGVAQSPRYKIIEKRQSVAFWCNPISGHATLYWYQQILGQGPKLLIQFQNNGVVDDSQLPKDRFSAERLKGVDSTLKIQPAKLEDSAVYLCASSLDRGGRLYNEQFFGPGTRLTVL.

To note about this clonotype: An end of the junction differs from the germline gene, which may be a read error. The rearrangement joins TRBV6-2 or TRBV6-3 to TRBJ2-1; D remains ambiguous. The CDR3 sequence is 14 residues long. In germline, CDR1 is MNHEY, CDR2 SVGEGT. CDR3 amino acids: CAISYLIVEDEQFF. DNA of the CDR3: TGTGCCATCAGTTACCTGATAGTTGAAGATGAGCAGTTCTTC.

This clonotype was seen once. One end of the junction does not line up with germline, which may come from a read error. The rearrangement uses TRBV6-1 and TRBJ1-2; D not resolved. Germline values: CDR1 MNHNS, CDR2 SASEGT. The CDR3 is 14 amino acids. The CDR3 sequence: CASMPQMQSYDYTF. The CDR3 coding sequence is TGTGCCAGCATGCCACAGATGCAAAGCTATGACTACACCTTC.

Regarding this clonotype: A much larger clone lies a single base off, so this may be a read error. The rearrangement joins TRBV5-1 to TRBJ2-3; no firm D call. The CDR3 length is 17 residues. Trimming took 4 bases from V and 1 from J, leaving 19 bases between them. From germline, CDR1 is SGHRS and CDR2 YFSETQ. CDR3 protein: CASSLKRLMDGTDTQYF. DNA of the CDR3: TGCGCCAGCAGCCTTAAAAGACTGATGGACGGCACAGATACGCAGTATTTT. Using reference TRBV5-1 and TRBJ2-3 for the parts outside the CDR3, the full variable domain is KAGVTQTPRYLIKTRGQQVTLSCSPISGHRSVSWYQQTPGQGLQFLFEYFSETQRNKGNFPGRFSGRQFSNSRSEMNVSTLELGDSALYLCASSLKRLMDGTDTQYFGPGTRLTVL.

As for this clonotype: At one end the junction does not follow the germline gene, possibly because of a read error. This chain links TRBV12-3 or TRBV12-4 with TRBJ2-5; D possibly matches TRBD1 or TRBD2 (5 bases each). This CDR3 contains 13 residues. In DNA, the CDR3 is TGTGCCAGCAGTTGGGGTCAGCGAGGGACCCACTACTTC. It codes for CASSWGQRGTHYF.

With regard to this clonotype: Mismatch with germline at one junction end may stem from a read error. The chain couples TRBV6-5 to TRBJ2-5; TRBD1 agrees at 8 bases. CDR3 length equals 13 residues. The germline V gene has CDR1 MNHEY and CDR2 SVGAGI. DNA for the CDR3: TGTGCCAGCTGTTACCAGGGGGCAGAGACCCAGTACTTC. This codes for CASCYQGAETQYF.

Notes on this clonotype: A read error may account for a junction end that differs from germline. V gene TRBV5-4 combines with J gene TRBJ2-1, with 7 bases lining up with TRBD2. Germline V lookup: CDR1 SGHNT, CDR2 YYREEE (reference sequence). The CDR3 is 15 amino acids. DNA of the CDR3: TGTGCCAGCAGCTTGAAGGGCGGGAGCAACAATGAGCAATTCTTC. It encodes CASSLKGGSNNEQFF.

Of note for this clonotype: Germline is not matched at one junction end, which may reflect a read error. The rearrangement joins TRBV5-1 to TRBJ1-1; D perhaps matches TRBD1 (5 bases). Germline V lookup: CDR1 SGHRS, CDR2 YFSETQ. CDR3 length equals 14 residues. The CDR3, as DNA: TGCGCCAGCAGCCCGCAGGGCATGTACACTAAAGCTTTCTTT. It specifies CASSPQGMYTKAFF.

This clonotype was detected once. This may come from a read error, since a much larger clone is one base off. The genes are TRBV28 and TRBJ1-5, with TRBD1 as a possible D gene (5 bases). Germline-derived CDR1 and CDR2 are MDHEN and SYDVKM. The CDR3 runs 13 residues. CDR3 loop: CVSTEDSVQPQHF. The CDR3 DNA sequence: TGTGTCAGCACCGAAGACAGTGTCCAGCCCCAGCATTTT.